Below, one T cell receptor (beta chain) is given with its context. Its antigen is not identified. This sequence may be a read error, since a much larger clone differs from it by one base. The data are from a study of metastatic and nonmetastatic thyroid tumors. In the study overall: Patients with malignant and benign thyroid disease provided blood and tumor or nodule tissue, whose repertoires were compared. Points from the study as a whole: TCR beta diversity was reportedly significantly higher in malignant thyroid tumors than benign nodules, in blood and tumor.

Every patient was untreated before thyroid surgery. In the authors' workflow: The study built a papillary thyroid cancer distant-metastasis classifier from CDR3 differences across clinicopathological groups. TCRdb re-clonotyped the PCR reads through MiXCR. The V and J calls come from TCRdb's annotation, not from the publication. Of under 20,000 clones in the sample, about 34% were seen once. The germline V gene encodes CDR1 LNHDA and CDR2 SQIVND (reference sequence). The CDR3 has 13 residues. J was trimmed by 12 bases and V by 6 bases; bases with no gene match: 12. The sequence was collected from a female donor with papillary thyroid cancer or a benign thyroid nodule (not recorded which). Some clones in this sample may be carry-over from other donors' samples. The chain carries TRBV19 and TRBJ1-2, with 8 nucleotides matching TRBD1. The sequencing sample was made of tumor tissue. The chain's CDR3 is CASSPTGGRGHTF. The CDR3 bases are TGTGCCAGTAGCCCTACAGGGGGGAGAGGCCACACCTTC.